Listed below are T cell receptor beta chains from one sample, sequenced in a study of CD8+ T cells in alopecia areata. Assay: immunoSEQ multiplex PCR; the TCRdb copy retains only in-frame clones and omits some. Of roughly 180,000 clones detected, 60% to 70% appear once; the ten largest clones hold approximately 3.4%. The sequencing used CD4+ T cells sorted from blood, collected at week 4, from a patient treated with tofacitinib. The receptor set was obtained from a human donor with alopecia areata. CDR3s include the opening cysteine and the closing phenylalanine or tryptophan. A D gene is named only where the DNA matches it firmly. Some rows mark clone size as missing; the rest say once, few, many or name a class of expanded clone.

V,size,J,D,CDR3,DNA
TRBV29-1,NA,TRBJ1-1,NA,CIHGDSNTEAFF,TGCATCCACGGCGACAGTAACACTGAAGCTTTCTTT
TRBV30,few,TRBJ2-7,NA,CASGRDYEQYF,TGTGCTTCCGGACGGGACTACGAGCAGTACTTC
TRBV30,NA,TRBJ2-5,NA,CAWSVGGPGETQYF,TGTGCCTGGAGTGTCGGCGGCCCCGGGGAGACCCAGTACTTC
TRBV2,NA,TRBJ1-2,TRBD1,CASSERDSNYGYTF,TGTGCCAGCAGTGAACGGGACAGTAACTATGGCTACACCTTC
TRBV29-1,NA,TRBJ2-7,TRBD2,CSSTGGEAGYEQYF,TGCAGCTCAACTGGGGGGGAGGCCGGGTACGAGCAGTACTTC
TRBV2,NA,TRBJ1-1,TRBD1,CASSEGQRGLTFF,TGTGCCAGCAGTGAGGGACAGCGGGGTCTAACTTTCTTT
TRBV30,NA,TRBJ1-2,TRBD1,CAWTGTGVGYTF,TGTGCCTGGACCGGGACAGGCGTCGGCTACACCTTC
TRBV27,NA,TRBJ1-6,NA,CASSFGVFYNSPLHF,TGTGCCAGCAGTTTTGGGGTCTTCTATAATTCACCCCTCCACTTT
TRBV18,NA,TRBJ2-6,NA,CASSPPGTGGANVLTF,TGTGCCAGCTCACCACCTGGGACCGGTGGGGCCAACGTCCTAACTTTC
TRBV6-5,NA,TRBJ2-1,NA,CASSYRGASNEQFF,TGTGCCAGCAGTTACCGAGGCGCATCCAATGAGCAGTTCTTC
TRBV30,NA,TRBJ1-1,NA,CAWSVLHGDTEAFF,TGTGCCTGGAGTGTCCTCCACGGGGACACTGAAGCTTTCTTT
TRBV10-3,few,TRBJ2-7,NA,CAISGAGGNYEQYF,TGTGCCATCAGTGGGGCGGGCGGAAACTACGAGCAGTACTTC
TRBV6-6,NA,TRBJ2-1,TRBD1,CASSLRTGENNEQFF,TGTGCCAGCAGTCTGAGGACAGGGGAGAACAATGAGCAGTTCTTC
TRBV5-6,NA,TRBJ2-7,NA,CASSPSGKRGRPYEQYF,TGTGCCAGCAGCCCATCGGGTAAAAGGGGGAGACCATACGAGCAGTACTTC
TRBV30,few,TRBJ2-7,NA,CAWNRDLIYEQYF,TGTGCCTGGAACCGAGACTTAATCTACGAGCAGTACTTC
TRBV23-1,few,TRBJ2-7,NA,CASSHEGGSYEQYF,TGCGCCAGCAGTCATGAGGGGGGTTCCTACGAGCAGTACTTC
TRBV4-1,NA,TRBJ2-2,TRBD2,CASSQGPGLAAGELFF,TGCGCCAGCAGCCAGGGACCGGGACTAGCGGCCGGGGAGCTGTTTTTT
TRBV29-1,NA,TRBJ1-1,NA,CSVSQGMNTEAFF,TGCAGCGTTAGTCAGGGGATGAACACTGAAGCTTTCTTT
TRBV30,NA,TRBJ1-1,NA,CAWSDGPPNTEAFF,TGTGCCTGGAGCGACGGACCGCCGAACACTGAAGCTTTCTTT
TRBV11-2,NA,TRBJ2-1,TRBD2,CASSLDLAGSNEQFF,TGTGCCAGCAGCTTAGATCTAGCGGGGTCCAATGAGCAGTTCTTC
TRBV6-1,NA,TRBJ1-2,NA,CASRRTDYGYTF,TGTGCCAGCAGGAGGACAGACTATGGCTACACCTTC
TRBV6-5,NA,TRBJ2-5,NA,CASSLAGARQETQYF,TGTGCCAGCAGTTTGGCGGGGGCCCGCCAAGAGACCCAGTACTTC
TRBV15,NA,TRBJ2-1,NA,CATSRDKGSQFF,TGTGCCACCAGCAGAGATAAGGGAAGCCAGTTCTTC
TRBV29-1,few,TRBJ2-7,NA,CSVVRDVDYEQYF,TGCAGCGTTGTACGGGACGTCGACTACGAGCAGTACTTC
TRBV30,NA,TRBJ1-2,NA,CAWTPGRPNYGYTF,TGTGCCTGGACACCGGGACGGCCTAACTATGGCTACACCTTC
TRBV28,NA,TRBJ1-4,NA,CASSLGRSEKLFF,TGTGCCAGCAGTTTAGGTCGGAGTGAAAAACTGTTTTTT
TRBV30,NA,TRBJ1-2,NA,CAWRNTGYGYTF,TGTGCCTGGAGAAACACAGGCTATGGCTACACCTTC
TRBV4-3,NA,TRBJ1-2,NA,CASSQDFNTGPRTF,TGCGCCAGCAGCCAAGACTTTAATACAGGGCCTCGCACCTTC
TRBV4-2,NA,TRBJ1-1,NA,CASSHPEGDTEAFF,TGTGCCAGCAGCCACCCCGAGGGGGACACTGAAGCTTTCTTT
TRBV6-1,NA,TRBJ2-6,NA,CASSEGWGPGANVLTF,TGTGCCAGCAGTGAAGGATGGGGCCCTGGGGCCAACGTCCTGACTTTC
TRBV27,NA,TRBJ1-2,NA,CASTGDLLRGYTF,TGTGCCAGCACCGGGGACCTCCTAAGGGGCTACACCTTC
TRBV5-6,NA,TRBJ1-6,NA,CASSLRQGRPSSYNSPLHF,TGTGCCAGCAGCTTACGACAAGGGCGCCCGAGCTCCTATAATTCACCCCTCCACTTT
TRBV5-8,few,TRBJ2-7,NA,CASSLWGLGGDEQYF,TGTGCCAGCAGCTTGTGGGGACTCGGGGGCGACGAGCAGTACTTC
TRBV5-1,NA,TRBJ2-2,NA,CASRVQVESGELFF,TGCGCCAGCAGAGTACAGGTCGAATCCGGGGAGCTGTTTTTT
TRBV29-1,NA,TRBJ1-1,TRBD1,CSVGTGGRMNTEAFF,TGCAGCGTCGGGACAGGGGGCAGGATGAACACTGAAGCTTTCTTT
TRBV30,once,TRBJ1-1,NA,CAWSVHPGDRAFF,TGTGCCTGGAGTGTACATCCCGGGGATCGGGCTTTCTTT
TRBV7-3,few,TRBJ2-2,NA,CASSPPGYTGELFF,TGTGCCAGCAGCCCCCCCGGGTACACCGGGGAGCTGTTTTTT
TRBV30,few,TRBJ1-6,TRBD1,CAWSGGRRDRTNSPLHF,TGTGCCTGGAGCGGCGGACGTCGGGACAGAACTAATTCACCCCTCCACTTT
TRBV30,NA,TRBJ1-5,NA,CAPPPGRRKSGNQPQHF,TGTGCCCCTCCGCCGGGGCGGAGAAAGTCGGGCAATCAGCCCCAGCATTTT
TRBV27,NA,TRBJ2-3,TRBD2,CVCGEVSGYTQYF,TGTGTGTGCGGAGAGGTTAGCGGGTATACGCAGTATTTT
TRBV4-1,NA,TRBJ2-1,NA,CASSQIDLVSYNEQFF,TGCGCCAGCAGCCAAATAGACCTAGTCTCCTACAATGAGCAGTTCTTC
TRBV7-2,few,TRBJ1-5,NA,CASSFYRGDNQPQHF,TGTGCCAGCAGCTTCTACCGGGGCGACAATCAGCCCCAGCATTTT